A selection of T cell receptor beta chains follows, all from one sample in a study of blood T cell repertoires in COVID-19. TCRdb's copy holds only in-frame clones and misses some; the assay was immunoSEQ multiplex PCR. Among 80,000 to 95,000 clones listed, around 85% were seen once. Sample: peripheral blood. These receptors were taken from a man at least 80 years old with active or convalescent COVID-19. The CDR3 runs from the conserved cysteine through the conserved F or W. D genes are given only for firm matches. Size is stated for part of the rows, as once, few or many counts, or as a class when the clone is expanded.

clone_size	d_call	v_call	j_call	cdr3_nt	cdr3_aa
-	TRBD1	TRBV3-1/TRBV3-2	TRBJ1-1	TGTGCCAGCAGCCAAGGGGCTTGGGAAACGGGACAGATGAACACTGAAGCTTTCTTT	CASSQGAWETGQMNTEAFF
once	TRBD1	TRBV7-6	TRBJ1-2	TGTGCCAGCAGCTTGGTCCCGGGACAGACTAACTATGGCTACACCTTC	CASSLVPGQTNYGYTF
-	-	TRBV19	TRBJ2-5	TGTGCCAGTAGTATAAGGGGGGGTCCACAAGAGACCCAGTACTTC	CASSIRGGPQETQYF
-	TRBD2	TRBV5-5	TRBJ2-3	TGTGCCAGCAGCCCGGGACTAGTTTCCCTCGGGACGCAGTATTTT	CASSPGLVSLGTQYF
-	TRBD1	TRBV25-1	TRBJ2-7	TGTGCCAGCAGAGGGACAGCCGAGCAGTACTTC	CASRGTAEQYF
-	TRBD1	TRBV3-1/TRBV3-2	TRBJ1-3	TGTGCCAGCAGTCAGGGGGCAACCTCTGGAAACACCATATATTTT	CASSQGATSGNTIYF
-	TRBD1	TRBV27	TRBJ2-2	TGTGCCAGCAGTGTTGACAGGGCCGGAACCGGGGAGCTGTTTTTT	CASSVDRAGTGELFF
-	TRBD2	TRBV10-1	TRBJ2-2	TGCGCCAGCAGTGAATCAGGGCGGGGGACCGGGGAGCTGTTTTTT	CASSESGRGTGELFF
-	-	TRBV19	TRBJ2-1	TGTGCCAGTAGTATAGGGCGGCTAGATGAGCAGTTCTTC	CASSIGRLDEQFF
few	-	TRBV5-6	TRBJ1-6	TGTGCCAGCAGCTTACGACGGGGAAACTCACCCCTCCACTTT	CASSLRRGNSPLHF
-	-	TRBV11-2	TRBJ1-1	TGTGCCAGCAGCTTAGACCGGGTAGGACTCTCATACACTGAAGCTTTCTTT	CASSLDRVGLSYTEAFF
once	TRBD1	TRBV9	TRBJ2-7	TGTGCCAGCAGCGCGGGACAGGGAGGACCCTACGAGCAGTACTTC	CASSAGQGGPYEQYF
-	-	TRBV7-2	TRBJ1-2	TGTGCCAGCAGCCCCAACGCGAGGTTCAGGGGAGGCTACACCTTC	CASSPNARFRGGYTF
-	-	TRBV19	TRBJ1-1	TGTGCCAGTAGTGCGATCAATAGGGGTGAAGCTTTCTTT	CASSAINRGEAFF
-	-	TRBV6-5	TRBJ1-6	TGTGCCACCACGGACAGTCGGTCACCCCTCCACTTT	CATTDSRSPLHF
-	-	TRBV3-1/TRBV3-2	TRBJ1-5	TGTGCCAGCAGCCAAGATCTTGGCAATCAGCCCCAGCATTTT	CASSQDLGNQPQHF
-	-	TRBV2	TRBJ1-5	TGTGCCAGCAGTGAGGGGCGGGGGGCACAGCCCCAGCATTTT	CASSEGRGAQPQHF
-	TRBD1	TRBV27	TRBJ1-1	TGTGCCAGCAGGACCAGGGGGAGGAACACTGAAGCTTTCTTT	CASRTRGRNTEAFF
-	-	TRBV18	TRBJ1-1	TGTGCCAGCTCACCCCAGCAGGGTAGGACTGAAGCTTTCTTT	CASSPQQGRTEAFF
many	TRBD2	TRBV27	TRBJ2-7	TGTGCCAGCAGCTGGGTGGGGGGGAGGACCCACGAGCAGTACTTC	CASSWVGGRTHEQYF
-	TRBD2	TRBV5-1	TRBJ2-7	TGCGCCAGCAGCTTGGACGGGGGGAGGGAGCAGTACTTC	CASSLDGGREQYF